This section outlines one TCR beta chain sequence together with its context. No antigen is known for it. Trimming removed 2 bases from V and 2 bases from J, with 6 bases in between. The V gene's germline CDR1 is LNHDA and CDR2 SQIVND (reference sequence). This CDR3 region has 13 residues. These data belong to a study of OX40 agonist ivuxolimab in advanced cancers. Notes on the study in general: Expanded peripheral T cell antigen specificity was not determined.

The table came from immunoSEQ multiplex PCR; TCRdb's copy has only in-frame clones and leaves some out. The table has tens of thousands of clones, roughly 89% seen once. This TCR came from an adult with an advanced solid tumor such as melanoma, head and neck, liver or kidney cancer. Sample: CD4+ or CD8+ T cells sorted from blood, taken in a trial of the OX40 agonist ivuxolimab. The chain carries TRBV19 and TRBJ2-5; D unresolved. The CDR3, as DNA: TGTGCCAGTAGTATAACGGATCAAGAGACCCAGTACTTC. It encodes CASSITDQETQYF.